This T cell receptor (beta chain) is from a study of cytomegalovirus exposure and HLA in healthy donors. About the research overall: Of some 410 genotyped donors, more than 65% grouped in the Caucasian-associated ancestry cluster. Study-wide results and caveats: HLA alleles were associated with some 16,000 TCR beta sequences in a later analysis at 0.05 false discovery rate. Later work showed greater clonal expansion in HLA-associated TCR beta chains than in equally common others.

On this clone itself: Its antigen is currently unknown.

Vbeta (60) and Jbeta (13) primers were used in the PCR. Sequencing used immunoSEQ multiplex PCR; TCRdb keeps in-frame clones, though not all of them. Here the sample spans more than 95,000 clones, 50% to 65% being singletons. The sample taken for sequencing was PBMCs. The sequence derives from a woman aged 40-49 years in good health and CMV-seropositive.

CDR3: CASSYRSTDTQYF. DNA for the CDR3: TGTGCCAGCAGTTACCGGAGCACAGATACGCAGTATTTT. The rearrangement joins TRBV6-5 to TRBJ2-3; D gene ambiguous. The CDR3 totals 13 residues. V shed 2 bases and J shed 0 bases, with 3 bases lying between them. Germline-derived CDR1 and CDR2 are MNHEY and SVGAGI.